The next 17 T cell receptor beta chains were all read from a single sample in a study of blood T cell repertoires in COVID-19. Clones were sequenced by immunoSEQ multiplex PCR, and TCRdb holds only the in-frame ones, with some missing. The repertoire holds 80,000 to 100,000 clones, about 85% seen once, with approximately 4.5% in the top ten. The sequenced material came from peripheral blood. The receptors shown here come from a man in his 70s with acute or convalescent COVID-19.

The sample holds a few counts of this clone. V and J are TRBV6-5 and TRBJ1-2, with D perhaps matching TRBD1 (5 bases). Trimming took off 5 bases at V and 8 bases at J, with 9 bases between the two ends. CDR1 MNHEY and CDR2 SVGAGI come from the germline V gene. The CDR3 has 11 amino acids. CDR3 sequence reads: CASSNQGGYTF. The DNA for the CDR3 is TGTGCCAGCAGTAACCAGGGAGGCTACACCTTC.

The J gene is TRBJ2-1, the V gene TRBV5-1; possibly TRBD2 for D (6 bases). V was clipped by 6 bases and J by 0 bases, with 10 bases between them. Germline CDR1 reads SGHRS; CDR2 reads YFSETQ. The CDR3 contains 14 residues. The CDR3 reads CASNGGASYNEQFF. The CDR3 region has the DNA TGCGCCAGCAACGGGGGAGCCTCCTACAATGAGCAGTTCTTC.

The chain uses TRBV14 and TRBJ1-1; D call uncertain. With 0 bases removed from V and 1 base from J, the gap between germline ends came to 9 bases. The CDR3 loop spans 15 amino acids. Germline CDR1 and CDR2: SGHDN and FVKESK. CDR3 sequence reads: CASSQDGPKNTEAFF. As DNA, the CDR3 is TGTGCCAGCAGCCAAGATGGCCCAAAGAACACTGAAGCTTTCTTT.

This chain joins TRBV10-3 and TRBJ1-4; 9 nucleotides line up with TRBD1. Germline CDR1 and CDR2: ENHRY and SYGVKD. The J segment lost 8 bases and the V segment lost 1 base, leaving 8 bases of the junction unmatched. The CDR3 has 16 amino acids. For the CDR3, the DNA is TGTGCCATCAGTGAGTGGACCGGGACAGGGACGGAAAAACTGTTTTTT. Residues: CAISEWTGTGTEKLFF.

The chain combines TRBV11-2 with TRBJ2-2; the D gene is possibly TRBD1 (5 bases). Trimming took off 0 bases at V and 6 bases at J, with 11 bases between the two ends. This CDR3 has 15 amino acids. Per germline, CDR1 SGHAT and CDR2 FQNNGV. For the CDR3, the DNA is TGTGCCAGCAGCTTAGATTGGCAAGGGGCCGGGGAGCTGTTTTTT. Encoded protein: CASSLDWQGAGELFF.

The genes are TRBV28 and TRBJ1-2; no reliable D call. The CDR3 runs to 13 residues. V was shortened by 6 bases and J by 2 bases, with 10 bases between the two germline ends. The germline gives CDR1 MDHEN, CDR2 SYDVKM. CDR3 residues: CASSLGRNYGYTF. The CDR3 bases are TGTGCCAGCAGCCTAGGGAGGAACTATGGCTACACCTTC.

The sample holds one count of this clone. The rearrangement links TRBV10-2 to TRBJ2-3; 9 bases align to TRBD1. Germline CDR1 and CDR2: WSHSY and SAAADI. The CDR3 spans 17 residues. V was clipped by 0 bases and J by 4 bases; unmatched bases: 8. The CDR3: CASSESGWGQGSDTQYF. DNA of the CDR3: TGCGCCAGCAGTGAGTCGGGATGGGGACAGGGATCAGATACGCAGTATTTT.

This clone appeared a single time. The chain carries TRBV6-5 and TRBJ2-3; 11 positions agree with TRBD2. Germline values: CDR1 MNHEY, CDR2 SVGAGI. Trimming took 2 bases from V and 6 from J; bases not matched to a gene: 7. This CDR3 is built from 16 residues. In DNA form, the CDR3 reads TGTGCCAGCAGTTACACGGTAGCGGGGGGGCCCGATACGCAGTATTTT. Its translation is CASSYTVAGGPDTQYF.

The chain joins TRBV28 to TRBJ1-6; 9 positions agree with TRBD1. The germline gives CDR1 MDHEN, CDR2 SYDVKM. The junction had 4 bases not matched to a gene; V was cut back by 6 bases and J by 10 bases. The CDR3 loop spans 13 amino acids. The CDR3: CASRRDRDSPLHF. CDR3 in DNA: TGTGCCAGCAGGCGGGACAGGGACTCACCCCTCCACTTT. Complete variable domain (other parts from reference TRBV28 and TRBJ1-6): DVKVTQSSRYLVKRTGEKVFLECVQDMDHENMFWYRQDPGLGLRLIYFSYDVKMKEKGDIPEGYSVSREKKERFSLILESASTNQTSMYLCASRRDRDSPLHFGNGTRLTVT.

This clone was detected only a few times. The rearrangement joins TRBV11-2 to TRBJ2-3; 7 bases fit TRBD1. Trimming cost V 4 bases and J 8 bases; bases outside gene matches: 12. This CDR3 is 15 amino acids long. CDR1 is SGHAT and CDR2 is FQNNGV in the germline V gene. CDR3: CASSSPDRRPVTQYF. CDR3 nucleotide sequence: TGTGCCAGCAGCTCGCCGGACAGGAGACCCGTTACGCAGTATTTT.

In its sample, this clone was seen once. V usage is TRBV14 and J usage is TRBJ1-1, with D possibly TRBD1 on 5 matching bases. V was trimmed by 4 bases and J by 1 base, leaving 7 bases between them. The CDR3 runs to 13 residues. Germline loops: CDR1 SGHDN, CDR2 FVKESK. The CDR3 loop reads CASSLGGNTEAFF. The CDR3 DNA reads TGTGCCAGCAGCCTCGGGGGGAACACTGAAGCTTTCTTT.

This clone was found once. V and J are TRBV9 and TRBJ1-3; TRBD1 matches 8 bases. The germline gives CDR1 SGDLS, CDR2 YYNGEE. J lost 4 bases, V lost 4 bases, and 7 bases had no gene match. The CDR3 is made up of 15 amino acids. CDR3 residues: CASSPQGVSGNTIYF. The CDR3 DNA sequence: TGTGCCAGCAGCCCACAGGGGGTTTCGGGAAACACCATATATTTT.

The J gene is TRBJ1-5, the V gene TRBV19; maybe TRBD1 (5 bases). Trimming removed 7 bases from V and 6 bases from J, with 10 bases in between. This CDR3 comprises 12 residues. Germline V lookup: CDR1 LNHDA, CDR2 SQIVND (reference sequence). The CDR3 loop reads CASTEGRQPQHF. The CDR3 nucleotides read TGTGCCAGTACGGAGGGGCGTCAGCCCCAGCATTTT.

V is TRBV5-1 and J is TRBJ1-6, with 10 bases aligning to TRBD1. There are 13 residues in the CDR3. The germline CDR1 and CDR2 sequences are SGHRS and YFSETQ. V was pared by 4 bases and J by 9 bases, with 1 base of the junction left unmatched. CDR3 coding DNA: TGCGCCAGCAGCCGGGACAGGGGTTCACCCCTCCACTTT. This encodes CASSRDRGSPLHF.

J is TRBJ1-5 and V is TRBV19; D call uncertain. V shed 3 bases and J shed 7 bases, with 7 bases lying between them. CDR1 is LNHDA, CDR2 SQIVND, per germline (reference sequence). This CDR3 has 12 amino acids. As DNA, the CDR3 is TGTGCCAGTAGTATTCTAGGACAGCCCCAGCATTTT. This codes for CASSILGQPQHF.

The rearrangement joins TRBV21-1 to TRBJ2-7; TRBD2 is the table's D call, not checked against the DNA. TRBV21-1 is reported as a pseudogene. There are 16 residues in the CDR3. CDR3 sequence reads: CASSPAGGKSSYEQYV. The CDR3 DNA reads as TGTGCCAGCAGTCCCGCGGGGGGCAAGAGCTCCTACGAGCAGTACGTC.

The chain recombines TRBV19 with TRBJ2-2; 7 bases agree with TRBD1. The CDR3 has 13 amino acids. The germline V gene has CDR1 LNHDA and CDR2 SQIVND (reference sequence). J gave up 6 bases and V 10 bases, and 8 bases lay outside the gene matches. The CDR3 DNA reads TGTGCCACTAGACAGGGATCATCCGGGGAGCTGTTTTTT. This codes for CATRQGSSGELFF.